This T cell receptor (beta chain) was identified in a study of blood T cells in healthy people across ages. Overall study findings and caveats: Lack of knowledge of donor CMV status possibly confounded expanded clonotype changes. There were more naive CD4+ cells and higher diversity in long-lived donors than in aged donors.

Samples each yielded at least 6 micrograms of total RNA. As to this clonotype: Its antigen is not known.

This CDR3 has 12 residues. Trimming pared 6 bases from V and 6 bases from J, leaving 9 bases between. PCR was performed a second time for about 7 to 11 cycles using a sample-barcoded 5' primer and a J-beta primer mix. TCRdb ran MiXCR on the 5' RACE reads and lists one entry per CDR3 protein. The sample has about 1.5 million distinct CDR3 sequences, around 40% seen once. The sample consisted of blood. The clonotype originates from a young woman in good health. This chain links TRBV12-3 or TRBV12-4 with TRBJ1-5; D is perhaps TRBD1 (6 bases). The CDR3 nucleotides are TGTGCCAGCAGGCTAGGGGGTCAGCCCCAGCATTTT. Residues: CASRLGGQPQHF.